This is a list of T cell receptor beta chains from one sample in a study of blood T cell repertoires in COVID-19. The repertoire was sequenced with immunoSEQ multiplex PCR; TCRdb's copy has only in-frame clones and lacks some. The table records around 80,000 clones, 85% to 90% of them present only once. The sequencing sample was made of peripheral blood. These receptors were taken from a man aged 60-69 years with acute or convalescent COVID-19. The CDR3 runs from the conserved cysteine through the conserved F or W. The D gene is left open where the match is weak. Only some rows state a clone size, as once, few, many or a class for expanded clones.

TRBV7-9	-	TRBD2	TRBJ2-7	TGTGCCAGCAGTGGGGGCCTAGCGGGAGGTGGCGAGCAGTACTTC	CASSGGLAGGGEQYF
TRBV18	-	-	TRBJ2-7	TGTGCCAGCTCACCCTCCCACGGGAGCACCTACGAGCAGTACTTC	CASSPSHGSTYEQYF
TRBV7-9	once	TRBD1	TRBJ2-7	TGTGCCAGCAGCGGGGGACAGGGGAAGTACGAGCAGTACTTC	CASSGGQGKYEQYF
TRBV6-2/TRBV6-3	-	TRBD2	TRBJ2-3	TGTGCCAGCAGCCCCTCGGAACGGGGGGGCCTAGATACGCAGTATTTT	CASSPSERGGLDTQYF
TRBV6-5	once	TRBD2	TRBJ2-3	TGTGCCAGCCGAGCGGGGGGGCAAACAGATACGCAGTATTTT	CASRAGGQTDTQYF
TRBV9	-	-	TRBJ2-4	TGTGCCAGCAGCGTAGGCGGAAAACTAGCCAAAAACATTCAGTACTTC	CASSVGGKLAKNIQYF
TRBV11-2	-	-	TRBJ2-3	TGTGCCAGCAAATCACCCATAGTCACAGATACGCAGTATTTT	CASKSPIVTDTQYF
TRBV9	-	-	TRBJ2-1	TGTGCCAGCAGCGTAGGACGGGGTAATGAGCAGTTCTTC	CASSVGRGNEQFF
TRBV12-5	-	TRBD1	TRBJ2-1	TGTGCTAGTGGTTTGTTGACAGGGAGATTCTACAATGAGCAGTTCTTC	CASGLLTGRFYNEQFF
TRBV5-1	-	TRBD2	TRBJ2-5	TGCGCCAGCAGCCCACGGACTAGCGGAGGCCAAGAGACCCAGTACTTC	CASSPRTSGGQETQYF
TRBV27	-	TRBD2	TRBJ2-7	TGTGCCAGCAGATGGACTAGCGGGAGCTACGAGCAGTACTTC	CASRWTSGSYEQYF